The 16 T cell receptor beta chains reported below all come from one sample, sequenced in a study of blood T cells in healthy people across ages. A second PCR of about 7 to 12 cycles used a sample-barcoded 5' primer and a J-beta primer mix. A single record per CDR3 protein comes from TCRdb applying MiXCR to the 5' RACE reads. The sample lists about 1 million distinct CDR3 sequences, roughly 45% occurring once. What was sequenced was blood. The origin of the receptors is a woman aged 55-69 years in good health.

The V gene is TRBV20-1, the J gene TRBJ2-3, with 7 bases matching TRBD2. The CDR3 covers 16 residues. In germline, CDR1 is DFQATT, CDR2 SNEGSKA (reference sequence). J gave up 5 bases and V 5 bases, and 16 bases lay outside the gene matches. CDR3 residues: CSAPSTGGPWQDTQYF. The CDR3 DNA reads as TGCAGTGCTCCCTCAACGGGAGGCCCCTGGCAAGATACGCAGTATTTT.

This clonotype was observed a handful of times. The rearrangement joins TRBV12-3 or TRBV12-4 to TRBJ1-2; no reliable D call. The V end lost 3 bases, the J end lost 2 bases, and 7 bases lay between the germline ends. This CDR3 has 13 residues. CDR3 region: CASSLLGNYGYTF. DNA of the CDR3: TGTGCCAGCAGTTTGTTGGGAAACTATGGCTACACCTTC.

J is TRBJ1-2 and V is TRBV15; the D is unclear. V gave up 1 base and J gave up 1 base, with 10 bases separating them. The germline gives CDR1 LNHNV, CDR2 YYDKDF (reference sequence). The CDR3 consists of 15 residues. The chain's CDR3 is CATSRVPESNYGYTF. The CDR3 DNA follows: TGTGCCACCAGCAGAGTTCCAGAGAGTAACTATGGCTACACCTTC.

The V gene is TRBV5-1, the J gene TRBJ1-1; weak D call: TRBD1 (6 bases). CDR1 SGHRS and CDR2 YFSETQ come from the germline V gene. The ends were cut back, 3 bases at V and 4 bases at J, with 16 bases in the middle. CDR3 length: 15 residues. The CDR3 loop reads CASSSIQGSGTEAFF. CDR3 in DNA: TGCGCCAGCAGCTCGATACAGGGAAGCGGCACTGAAGCTTTCTTT.

This rearrangement joins TRBV9 to TRBJ2-4; 7 nucleotides align to TRBD1. V gave up 4 bases and J gave up 5 bases; unmatched junction bases: 24. Per the germline V gene, CDR1 is SGDLS and CDR2 is YYNGEE. This CDR3 has 20 amino acids. The CDR3 is CASSLMSPSTGAPSENIQYF. The CDR3 region has the DNA TGTGCCAGCAGCCTGATGTCCCCTTCTACAGGGGCCCCTTCCGAAAACATTCAGTACTTC.

This clonotype showed up just a few times. This chain links TRBV12-3 or TRBV12-4 with TRBJ2-7; 9 bases are a match to TRBD1. The CDR3 is 15 residues long. V gave up 5 bases and J gave up 5 bases; unmatched junction bases: 10. The CDR3 is CASSPTGGNLHEQYF. CDR3 nucleotides: TGTGCCAGCAGTCCCACAGGGGGCAACCTCCACGAGCAGTACTTC.

This clonotype appeared a few times. The chain links TRBV27 to TRBJ1-2; D gene ambiguous. This CDR3 is 15 amino acids long. The V gene lost 4 bases and the J gene lost 0 bases, with 12 bases spanning the gap. Germline CDR1 and CDR2: MNHEY and SMNVEV (reference sequence). CDR3 coding DNA: TGTGCCAGCAGTTCCCTAGGGCAGACTAACTATGGCTACACCTTC. It translates to CASSSLGQTNYGYTF.

J is TRBJ2-7 and V is TRBV6-6; TRBD1 matches 8 bases. Trimming cost V 5 bases and J 7 bases; bases outside gene matches: 10. The CDR3 loop spans 14 amino acids. Germline CDR1 is MNHNY and CDR2 is SVGAGI (reference sequence). This chain's CDR3 is CASSRTGSNNEQYF. The CDR3 DNA reads as TGTGCCAGCAGTCGGACAGGGTCAAACAATGAGCAGTACTTC.

The chain carries TRBV29-1 and TRBJ2-7, with unresolved D. The germline gives CDR1 SQVTM, CDR2 ANQGSEA. V was trimmed by 8 bases and J by 6 bases, leaving 14 bases between them. The CDR3 spans 11 residues. The CDR3 here is CSSATGGEQYF. CDR3 bases: TGCAGCTCTGCCACGGGTGGCGAGCAGTACTTC.

This clonotype was recorded a few times. The J gene is TRBJ1-4, the V gene TRBV29-1; 7 bases map to TRBD1. The CDR3 spans 15 residues. V dropped 1 base and J dropped 5; count of bases not matched to a gene: 7. In germline, CDR1 is SQVTM, CDR2 ANQGSEA. The CDR3 reads CSVEGLGRGNEKLFF. The CDR3 DNA reads as TGCAGCGTTGAAGGGCTAGGCAGGGGGAATGAAAAACTGTTTTTT.

The chain joins TRBV29-1 to TRBJ2-1; TRBD1 aligns across 10 bases. The CDR3 loop spans 16 amino acids. V lost 1 base, J lost 3 bases, and 6 bases stayed unmatched. Germline CDR1 SQVTM, CDR2 ANQGSEA. The CDR3 coding sequence is TGCAGCGTTGAAGGGGGACAGGGGCCTCTCTACAATGAGCAGTTCTTC. Encoded protein: CSVEGGQGPLYNEQFF.

Details on this clonotype: A junction end diverges from the germline sequence, so it may reflect a read error. The V gene is TRBV20-1, the J gene TRBJ1-1; maybe TRBD1 (5 bases). Looked up from germline, CDR1 is DFQATT and CDR2 is SNEGSKA (reference sequence). This CDR3 has 13 amino acids. As DNA, the CDR3 is TGCAGTGCGAAAGGGGAGGTGAACGCTGAAGCTTTCTTT. This sequence encodes CSAKGEVNAEAFF.

The chain carries TRBV28 and TRBJ2-1; possible D gene TRBD2, 6 bases. Germline CDR1 reads MDHEN; CDR2 reads SYDVKM. Between the trimmed V and J ends, which lost 6 bases and 5 bases, there was a span of 14 bases. The CDR3 length is 14 residues. The CDR3 region is CASSRDWSNNEQFF. The CDR3 nucleotides are TGTGCCAGCAGCCGGGACTGGTCTAACAATGAGCAGTTCTTC.

Details on this clonotype: A read error is possible here, since a much larger clone lies one base away. CDR3 DNA sequence: TGTGCCAGCAGCTTAGTAACGCAGGGCTTAGGCGAGCAGTACTTC. Amino acids: CASSLVTQGLGEQYF. The chain links TRBV7-2 to TRBJ2-5, with TRBD1 as a possible D gene (5 bases). TRBJ2-7 matches the DNA end more closely, so the J call is doubtful. Germline CDR1 reads SGHTA; CDR2 reads FQGNSA. This CDR3 spans 15 amino acids.

The chain has TRBV27 and TRBJ2-5, with D perhaps TRBD1 or TRBD2 (6 bases each). Trimming removed 2 bases from V and 7 bases from J, with 14 bases in between. The CDR3 is 14 residues long. Germline V gene lookup returns CDR1 MNHEY and CDR2 SMNVEV (reference sequence). The CDR3 reads CASSLSRGGGTQYF. CDR3 coding DNA: TGTGCCAGCAGTTTAAGTCGAGGAGGGGGGACCCAGTACTTC.

The chain couples TRBV6-6 to TRBJ2-1, with 8 bases matching TRBD2. The CDR3 contains 16 residues. Germline V gene data show CDR1 as MNHNY and CDR2 as SVGAGI (reference sequence). Trimming cost V 2 bases and J 1 base; bases outside gene matches: 4. In DNA, the CDR3 is TGTGCCAGCAGTTACGGGACTAGGGGTTCCTACAATGAGCAGTTCTTC. The encoded protein is CASSYGTRGSYNEQFF.